These 20 T cell receptor beta chains came from one sample sequenced in a study of control samples from healthy donors and cancer patients. TCRdb's table, derived via immunoSEQ multiplex PCR, lists solely in-frame clones and lacks some. The data hold roughly 100,000 clones, with about 86% observed a single time. Sequencing input: blood. These receptors all stem from a man aged 25 to 45 in good health.

The chain employs TRBV27 and TRBJ1-2; 9 nucleotides line up with TRBD1. The CDR3 contains 12 residues. The ends lost 6 bases at V and 4 bases at J; junction bases unmatched: 0. Germline CDR1 and CDR2: MNHEY and SMNVEV (reference sequence). Here the CDR3 DNA reads TGTGCCAGCAGGACAGGGGGCTATGGCTACACCTTC. Protein product: CASRTGGYGYTF.

The chain recombines TRBV7-7 with TRBJ2-3, with 8 bases aligning to TRBD2. Germline V gives CDR1 SSHAT, CDR2 FNYEAQ (reference sequence). The CDR3 is made up of 16 amino acids. The trim removed 5 bases at V and 4 bases at J, leaving 11 bases unmatched. Written as DNA, the CDR3 is TGTGCCAGCAGCCTTCGGTACGGAGCGGGAGCAGATACGCAGTATTTT. Its translation: CASSLRYGAGADTQYF.

The chain couples TRBV28 to TRBJ1-2; a weak D match, TRBD1 (5 bases). The V gene lost 11 bases and the J gene lost 3 bases, with 16 bases spanning the gap. There are 13 residues in the CDR3. The germline CDR1 and CDR2 sequences are MDHEN and SYDVKM. CDR3: CAVPRGVDYGYTF. In DNA, the CDR3 is TGTGCCGTCCCCCGGGGCGTCGACTATGGCTACACCTTC.

The V and J genes are TRBV28 and TRBJ2-1; 10 bases line up with TRBD1. V shed 5 bases and J 5 bases; nucleotides not matched to a gene: 15. From germline, CDR1 is MDHEN and CDR2 SYDVKM. This CDR3 comprises 18 residues. CDR3 loop: CASSPLRTGGNINNEQFF. CDR3 bases: TGTGCCAGCAGTCCCTTAAGGACAGGGGGAAACATTAACAATGAGCAGTTCTTC.

The chain recombines TRBV5-8 with TRBJ2-5, with D unclear. Germline CDR1 is SGHTS and CDR2 is YDEGEE. The CDR3 is 12 amino acids. V lost 5 bases and J lost 7, with 12 bases in between. CDR3 sequence: CASSWGGSTQYF. The CDR3 bases are TGTGCCAGCAGTTGGGGTGGGTCGACCCAGTACTTC.

The CDR3 coding sequence is TGTGCCAGCAGCTTGTTCGCGCGATCGGGCCAGCATTTT. Translating gives CASSLFARSGQHF. The chain carries TRBV5-8 and TRBJ1-5, with D unclear. Germline CDR1 reads SGHTS; CDR2 reads YDEGEE. The CDR3 extends over 13 amino acids. V was trimmed by 1 base and J by 12 bases, leaving 14 bases between them. Filled out from reference TRBV5-8 and TRBJ1-5, the complete variable domain reads EAGVTQSPTHLIKTRGQQATLRCSPISGHTSVYWYQQALGLGLQFLLWYDEGEERNRGNFPPRFSGRQFPNYSSELNVNALELEDSALYLCASSLFARSGQHFGDGTRLSIL.

V and J are TRBV4-1 and TRBJ2-5; weak D call: TRBD1 (5 bases). CDR3 length: 15 residues. V lost 0 bases, J lost 4 bases, and 12 bases lay in between. From germline, CDR1 is MGHRA and CDR2 YSYEKL. The CDR3 sequence: CASSQDSAGIETQYF. Here the CDR3 DNA reads TGCGCCAGCAGCCAAGATAGTGCAGGGATAGAGACCCAGTACTTC.

The genes are TRBV5-1 and TRBJ2-2, with 9 bases that match TRBD1. This CDR3 is 15 amino acids long. CDR1 and CDR2 (germline): SGHRS, YFSETQ. The junction had 4 bases not matched to a gene; V was cut back by 4 bases and J by 3 bases. The CDR3 bases are TGCGCCAGCAGCATTCGGACAGGGGACACCGGGGAGCTGTTTTTT. It encodes CASSIRTGDTGELFF.

The V call is TRBV7-6, the J call TRBJ2-3; 7 bases agree with TRBD2. This CDR3 has 14 amino acids. CDR1 and CDR2 from the germline V gene are SGHVS and FNYEAQ. With V trimmed by 1 base and J by 4 bases, 2 bases remained unmatched. CDR3 DNA: TGTGCCAGCAGCTTAGGAGGGAGGGCAGATACGCAGTATTTT. The encoded protein is CASSLGGRADTQYF.

There are a few counts of this clone. This sequence joins TRBV7-6 and TRBJ1-3; D is uncertain. Germline V gene lookup returns CDR1 SGHVS and CDR2 FNYEAQ. There are 16 residues in the CDR3. The V and J ends lost 0 bases and 0 bases respectively, with 9 bases between them. The CDR3 region has the DNA TGTGCCAGCAGCTTAGCAACACGGCTCTCTGGAAACACCATATATTTT. It specifies CASSLATRLSGNTIYF.

This clone occurred once. The chain couples TRBV4-2 to TRBJ1-3; D is undetermined. This CDR3 spans 11 amino acids. The germline V and J ends were trimmed by 8 bases and 4 bases, with 6 bases remaining between them. Germline CDR1 reads LGHNA; CDR2 reads YNFKEQ. The CDR3 DNA is TGTGCCAGCCGGAGCGGAAACACCATATATTTT. The encoded protein is CASRSGNTIYF.

This chain uses TRBV3-1 (or the pseudogene TRBV3-2) with TRBJ1-6; TRBD1 matches 8 bases. The CDR3 has 15 residues. Germline CDR1 and CDR2: LGHDT and YNNKEL (reference sequence). V lost 4 bases to trimming and J lost 10 bases; unmatched junction nucleotides: 9. Written as DNA, the CDR3 is TGTGCCAGCAGCCCTAGGACAGGGCGGCGATCACCCCTCCACTTT. Translating it yields CASSPRTGRRSPLHF.

The chain employs TRBV19 and TRBJ2-3, with 7 bases matching TRBD2. V lost 5 bases and J lost 8; bases outside the gene matches: 19. CDR3 length equals 17 residues. Germline V lookup: CDR1 LNHDA, CDR2 SQIVND (reference sequence). The CDR3 region has the DNA TGTGCCAGTAGTCGAACGGGGCGGTCCAACCGCGGGAGTACGCAGTATTTT. This translates into CASSRTGRSNRGSTQYF. Full variable domain (remainder filled in from reference TRBV19 and TRBJ2-3): DGGITQSPKYLFRKEGQNVTLSCEQNLNHDAMYWYRQDPGQGLRLIYYSQIVNDFQKGDIAEGYSVSREKKESFPLTVTSAQKNPTAFYLCASSRTGRSNRGSTQYFGPGTRLTVL.

V and J are TRBV13 and TRBJ2-7; tentative D call: TRBD2 (5 bases). CDR3 length equals 14 residues. In germline, CDR1 is PRHDT, CDR2 FYEKMQ (reference sequence). V was clipped by 1 base and J by 0 bases, with 7 bases between them. In DNA form, the CDR3 reads TGTGCCAGCAGCTTAGCTCGGGACTCCTACGAGCAGTACTTC. This sequence encodes CASSLARDSYEQYF.

Concerning this clone itself: The same CDR3 also results from other DNA sequences found in this sample. The chain joins TRBV5-4 to TRBJ1-4; no definite D call. There are 14 residues in the CDR3. The germline CDR1 and CDR2 sequences are SGHNT and YYREEE (reference sequence). V was cut by 4 bases and J by 4 bases, with 11 bases left in between. CDR3 nucleotide sequence: TGTGCCAGCAGCGAGACTGGGAATAATGAAAAACTGTTTTTT. Translating it yields CASSETGNNEKLFF.

The rearrangement uses TRBV10-1 and TRBJ2-7, with D unclear. The CDR3 runs to 17 residues. Trimming removed 3 bases from V and 2 bases from J, with 20 bases in between. The germline V gene encodes CDR1 WNHNN and CDR2 SYGVQD (reference sequence). CDR3 region: CASSESPPFAETYEQYF. CDR3 coding DNA: TGCGCCAGCAGTGAATCCCCACCTTTTGCGGAGACCTACGAGCAGTACTTC.

The chain combines TRBV7-9 with TRBJ2-7; 8 bases are shared with TRBD2. V dropped 4 bases and J dropped 3; count of bases not matched to a gene: 8. The CDR3 has 15 residues. From germline, CDR1 is SEHNR and CDR2 FQNEAQ (reference sequence). CDR3 sequence: CASSYPPSGFYEQYF. CDR3 DNA: TGTGCCAGCAGCTACCCGCCTAGCGGGTTCTACGAGCAGTACTTC.

The V call is TRBV10-3, the J call TRBJ1-5; 9 positions agree with TRBD1. The CDR3 has 15 residues. Germline V CDR1 and CDR2: ENHRY, SYGVKD. After removal of 3 bases from V and 5 bases from J, the junction contained 5 bases not matched to a gene. The CDR3 loop reads CAISDWGQGDQPQHF. The DNA for the CDR3 is TGTGCCATCAGTGATTGGGGACAGGGAGATCAGCCCCAGCATTTT.

The rearrangement uses TRBV7-3 and TRBJ2-3; 8 bases are shared with TRBD2. The ends lost 2 bases at V and 3 bases at J; junction bases unmatched: 7. The length of the CDR3 is 16 residues. Per germline, CDR1 SGHTA and CDR2 FQGTGA. The CDR3 bases are TGTGCCAGCAGCTTAGCCCCGGGACTAGGTACAGATACGCAGTATTTT. Its protein is CASSLAPGLGTDTQYF.

Here the CDR3 reads CASSGASPSAGGSYNEQFF. DNA of the CDR3: TGTGCCAGCAGTGGAGCGTCGCCAAGCGCGGGAGGGTCCTACAATGAGCAGTTCTTC. The chain uses TRBV27 and TRBJ2-1; 9 bases match TRBD2. The CDR3 has 19 amino acids. After removal of 5 bases from V and 1 base from J, the junction contained 15 bases not matched to a gene. The germline V gene encodes CDR1 MNHEY and CDR2 SMNVEV (reference sequence).